One sample yielded the 24 T cell receptor beta chains listed below, sequenced in a study of cytomegalovirus exposure and HLA in healthy donors. PCR used 60 Vbeta primers and 13 Jbeta primers. Profiling relied on immunoSEQ multiplex PCR, and the TCRdb table lists in-frame clones only, not all of them. The sample lists approximately 100,000 clones; 10% were seen once. The sequenced material came from PBMCs. These receptors were taken from a man aged 35-49 years in good health and CMV-seropositive.

The rearrangement links TRBV7-2 to TRBJ2-2; 13 positions agree with TRBD2. Germline values: CDR1 SGHTA, CDR2 FQGNSA. After removal of 4 bases from V and 5 bases from J, the junction contained 10 bases not matched to a gene. The CDR3 length is 18 residues. DNA for the CDR3: TGTGCCAGCAGCTCACCCCCCGGGACTAGCGGGACTACCGGGGAGCTGTTTTTT. This sequence encodes CASSSPPGTSGTTGELFF.

This clone was detected only a few times. The chain employs TRBV7-3 and TRBJ2-1; 9 nucleotides match TRBD2. The CDR3 consists of 15 residues. J was trimmed by 10 bases and V by 5 bases; bases with no gene match: 12. CDR1 is SGHTA and CDR2 is FQGTGA in the germline V gene. The CDR3 spells CASSSIAGALREQFF. Here the CDR3 DNA reads TGTGCCAGCAGCAGTATAGCGGGAGCTTTAAGGGAGCAGTTCTTC.

This clone occurred a few times. The gene calls are TRBV7-9 and TRBJ1-2; the D gene is possibly TRBD1 (6 bases). V lost 5 bases to trimming and J lost 3 bases, with 13 bases between them. The CDR3 covers 14 residues. Per the germline V gene, CDR1 is SEHNR and CDR2 is FQNEAQ (reference sequence). CDR3 nucleotides: TGTGCCAGCAGCCCACAACAGGGCCACTATGGCTACACCTTC. It codes for CASSPQQGHYGYTF.

This clone was seen a handful of times. The V call is TRBV6-5, the J call TRBJ2-1, with 7 bases that match TRBD2. This CDR3 is 13 amino acids long. Per the germline V gene, CDR1 is MNHEY and CDR2 is SVGAGI. Unmatched junction bases numbered 7, after V lost 7 bases and J lost 7 bases. This chain's CDR3 is CASTSGERNEQFF. The CDR3 nucleotides are TGTGCCAGCACTAGCGGAGAGAGGAATGAGCAGTTCTTC.

This rearrangement joins TRBV10-3 to TRBJ1-3; TRBD1 might be the D (6 bases). The germline V gene has CDR1 ENHRY and CDR2 SYGVKD. With 10 bases removed from V and 1 base from J, the gap between germline ends came to 14 bases. The CDR3 is 14 amino acids. The chain's CDR3 is CASLTDRSGNTIYF. As DNA, the CDR3 is TGTGCCAGCCTCACCGACAGGTCTGGAAACACCATATATTTT.

Only a few counts were recorded for this clone. CDR3 sequence reads: CASSAEPGQIAREQYF. The CDR3 DNA reads as TGTGCCAGCAGCGCTGAGCCGGGACAGATAGCTAGGGAGCAGTACTTC. This chain joins TRBV2 and TRBJ2-7; TRBD1 matches 7 bases. The ends lost 6 bases at V and 7 bases at J; junction bases unmatched: 18. The germline gives CDR1 SNHLY, CDR2 FYNNEI. This CDR3 has 16 residues.

The V call is TRBV29-1, the J call TRBJ1-3, with TRBD1 identical over 7 bases. J gave up 0 bases and V 7 bases, and 6 bases lay outside the gene matches. Germline V CDR1 and CDR2: SQVTM, ANQGSEA. The CDR3 length is 14 residues. CDR3 nucleotide sequence: TGCAGCGCCTGGGGACAGTCCTCTGGAAACACCATATATTTT. The encoded protein is CSAWGQSSGNTIYF.

DNA of the CDR3: TGTGCCAGCAGTAAAAGCCCTAGAACTAACTATGGCTACACCTTC. Translated, it gives CASSKSPRTNYGYTF. This chain links TRBV6-5 with TRBJ1-2; D unresolved. The ends were cut back, 5 bases at V and 0 bases at J, with 13 bases in the middle. Germline CDR1 MNHEY, CDR2 SVGAGI. This CDR3 contains 15 residues.

Only a few counts were recorded for this clone. The chain has TRBV7-9 and TRBJ1-2; D might be TRBD1 (6 bases). This CDR3 has 15 residues. Trimming took off 7 bases at V and 5 bases at J, with 20 bases between the two ends. The germline gives CDR1 SEHNR, CDR2 FQNEAQ (reference sequence). Here the CDR3 reads CASINAGGRVYGYTF. In nucleotides, the CDR3 is TGTGCCAGCATCAACGCGGGGGGCCGTGTGTATGGCTACACCTTC.

This clone was seen a handful of times. The chain couples TRBV7-2 to TRBJ2-7, with TRBD2 as a possible D gene (6 bases). Germline V gene data show CDR1 as SGHTA and CDR2 as FQGNSA. Trimming took off 4 bases at V and 2 bases at J, with 12 bases between the two ends. The length of the CDR3 is 14 residues. For the CDR3, the DNA is TGTGCCAGCAGCTCGACTAGTACCCCCTACGAGCAGTACTTC. Translating gives CASSSTSTPYEQYF.

The CDR3 region is CASVGIPQGRINTEAFF. The CDR3 DNA reads TGTGCCAGCGTGGGGATCCCACAGGGGAGGATAAACACTGAAGCTTTCTTT. The gene calls are TRBV9 and TRBJ1-1; TRBD1 matches at 7 bases. The CDR3 runs 17 residues. Unmatched junction bases numbered 17, after V lost 7 bases and J lost 2 bases. Looked up from germline, CDR1 is SGDLS and CDR2 is YYNGEE.

This clone showed up just a few times. The rearrangement links TRBV9 to TRBJ2-1; 8 positions match TRBD2. The germline V gene has CDR1 SGDLS and CDR2 YYNGEE. After removal of 0 bases from V and 0 bases from J, the junction contained 8 bases not matched to a gene. The CDR3 sequence is 18 residues long. CDR3 sequence: CASSVAFGSGVSYNEQFF. The CDR3, as DNA: TGTGCCAGCAGCGTAGCTTTCGGTAGCGGGGTCTCCTACAATGAGCAGTTCTTC.

The rearrangement joins TRBV13 to TRBJ2-7; perhaps TRBD1 as D (6 bases). This CDR3 region has 14 residues. Deletions cut 5 bases from V and 6 bases from J, with 17 bases between. Germline CDR1 reads PRHDT; CDR2 reads FYEKMQ (reference sequence). CDR3 protein: CASSQSGDSGEQYF. The DNA of the CDR3 is TGTGCCAGCAGCCAATCAGGGGATTCGGGCGAGCAGTACTTC.

This clone was seen only a few times. CDR3 nucleotide sequence: TGTGCCAGCAGTTTTTTCAGTTTGGATGAGCAGTTCTTC. Translated: CASSFFSLDEQFF. The V and J genes are TRBV27 and TRBJ2-1; no firm D call. Germline V gene data show CDR1 as MNHEY and CDR2 as SMNVEV (reference sequence). The CDR3 length is 13 residues. V lost 3 bases, J lost 8 bases, and 11 bases lay in between.

J is TRBJ2-5 and V is TRBV19; D is perhaps TRBD1 (5 bases). The ends were cut back, 1 base at V and 5 bases at J, with 8 bases in the middle. The CDR3 totals 13 residues. Germline lookup yields CDR1 LNHDA and CDR2 SQIVND (reference sequence). The DNA for the CDR3 is TGTGCCAGTAGTATAGCCTACAGGGAGACCCAGTACTTC. Translation: CASSIAYRETQYF.

The rearrangement uses TRBV19 and TRBJ2-2; the match to TRBD1 covers 9 bases. Losses at the gene ends were 6 bases for V and 4 bases for J; bases not matched to a gene: 3. The CDR3 sequence is 14 residues long. The germline CDR1 and CDR2 sequences are LNHDA and SQIVND (reference sequence). CDR3 bases: TGTGCCAGTAGGTGGGGACAGGGCACCGGGGAGCTGTTTTTT. The encoded protein is CASRWGQGTGELFF.

This clone was counted a few times. V usage is TRBV7-3 and J usage is TRBJ1-6, with 7 bases lining up with TRBD1. The CDR3 consists of 14 residues. Germline V gives CDR1 SGHTA, CDR2 FQGTGA. Trimming removed 6 bases from V and 9 bases from J; junction bases left unmatched: 8. In DNA form, the CDR3 reads TGTGCCAGCAGTTTCTCGACAGGGAGTTCACCCCTCCACTTT. Translating it yields CASSFSTGSSPLHF.

This clone was seen ten or more times. This rearrangement joins TRBV30 to TRBJ2-7; TRBD2 is a possible D gene (5 bases). The ends were cut back, 4 bases at V and 7 bases at J, with 11 bases in the middle. The germline gives CDR1 GTSNPN, CDR2 SVGIG (reference sequence). The CDR3 runs 11 residues. In DNA form, the CDR3 reads TGTGCCTGGACGAGAGGGAAGGAGCAGTACTTC. Translation gives CAWTRGKEQYF.

This clone was observed a few times. The genes are TRBV5-1 and TRBJ2-7; possible D gene TRBD2, 7 bases. V lost 3 bases and J lost 5, with 18 bases in between. The germline gives CDR1 SGHRS, CDR2 YFSETQ. The CDR3 is made up of 15 amino acids. CDR3 sequence (DNA): TGCGCCAGCAGCTCACAAGGGGGGGGACTTAACGAGCAGTACTTC. Its translation is CASSSQGGGLNEQYF.

This clone was detected a few times. V gene TRBV5-4 combines with J gene TRBJ2-7, with a tentative D call TRBD2 (6 bases). With 1 base removed from V and 1 base from J, the gap between germline ends came to 12 bases. Germline V gene sequence: CDR1 SGHNT, CDR2 YYREEE (reference sequence). This CDR3 region has 15 residues. The CDR3 sequence is CASSLTSGVSYEQYF. The CDR3 DNA follows: TGTGCCAGCAGCTTGACTTCGGGGGTTTCCTACGAGCAGTACTTC.

The V and J genes are TRBV2 and TRBJ1-4; 8 nucleotides line up with TRBD1. From germline, CDR1 is SNHLY and CDR2 FYNNEI. This CDR3 is 14 amino acids long. V lost 8 bases to trimming and J lost 7 bases; unmatched junction nucleotides: 9. CDR3 in amino acids: CASRGQGKSEKLFF. The CDR3 DNA follows: TGTGCCAGCCGAGGACAGGGTAAATCTGAAAAACTGTTTTTT.

CDR3 amino acids: CASSTTGKGNEQFF. The CDR3 nucleotides read TGTGCCAGCAGCACAACAGGGAAAGGCAATGAGCAGTTCTTC. The chain couples TRBV7-3 to TRBJ2-1; possibly TRBD1 for D (6 bases). This CDR3 comprises 14 residues. V was cut by 5 bases and J by 6 bases, with 14 bases left in between. In germline, CDR1 is SGHTA, CDR2 FQGTGA.

The V and J genes are TRBV19 and TRBJ1-3; D gene ambiguous. There are 12 residues in the CDR3. The germline gives CDR1 LNHDA, CDR2 SQIVND (reference sequence). V lost 4 bases and J lost 8, with 9 bases in between. CDR3 sequence: CASSTAAYTIYF. CDR3 nucleotides: TGTGCCAGTAGTACTGCCGCGTACACCATATATTTT.

As for this clone: This specimen includes other DNA sequences encoding the same CDR3. The chain joins TRBV10-3 to TRBJ1-1; 8 bases fit TRBD1. The CDR3 is made up of 16 amino acids. Germline V lookup: CDR1 ENHRY, CDR2 SYGVKD. After removal of 4 bases from V and 0 bases from J, the junction contained 7 bases not matched to a gene. CDR3 sequence: CAISASGQVMNTEAFF. In nucleotides, the CDR3 is TGTGCCATCAGTGCTTCGGGACAGGTAATGAACACTGAAGCTTTCTTT.